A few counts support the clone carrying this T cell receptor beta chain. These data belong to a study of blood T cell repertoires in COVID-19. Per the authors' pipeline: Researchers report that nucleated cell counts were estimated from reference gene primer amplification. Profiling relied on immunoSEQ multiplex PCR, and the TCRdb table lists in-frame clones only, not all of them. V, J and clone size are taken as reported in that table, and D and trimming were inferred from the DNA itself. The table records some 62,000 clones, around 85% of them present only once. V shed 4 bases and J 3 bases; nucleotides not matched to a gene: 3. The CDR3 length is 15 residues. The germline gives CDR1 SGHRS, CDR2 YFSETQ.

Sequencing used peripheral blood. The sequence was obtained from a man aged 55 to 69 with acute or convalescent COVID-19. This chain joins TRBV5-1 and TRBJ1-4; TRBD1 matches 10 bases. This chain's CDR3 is CASSPGQGPNEKLFF. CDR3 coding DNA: TGCGCCAGCAGCCCGGGACAGGGGCCTAATGAAAAACTGTTTTTT.